This is a list of T cell receptor beta chains from one sample in a study of early T cells in non-severe SARS-CoV-2 infection. TCRdb processed the 5' RACE reads anew with MiXCR; each CDR3 protein has one entry. The sample holds 50,000 to 70,000 distinct CDR3 sequences, 8% to 9% seen once. The sequencing sample was made of whole blood. The receptor source for this set is an adult who was a healthcare worker with PCR-confirmed SARS-CoV-2 infection or an uninfected control (not recorded which). Both conserved end residues are part of each CDR3. A D gene is named only where the DNA matches it firmly. The size entry is marked missing in some rows and otherwise reads once, few, many or a size class.

clone_size: few
j_call: TRBJ2-7
v_call: TRBV9
d_call: -
cdr3_nt: TGTGCCAGCAGCCTCGACGGGCATCGGAGGGAGCAGTACTTC
cdr3_aa: CASSLDGHRREQYF

clone_size: -
j_call: TRBJ1-1
v_call: TRBV28
d_call: -
cdr3_nt: TGTGCCAGCAGACCCGGGGCCAACCAAGCTTTCTTT
cdr3_aa: CASRPGANQAFF

clone_size: many
j_call: TRBJ2-7
v_call: TRBV14
d_call: -
cdr3_nt: TGTGCCAGCAGCCAAGACCTCACTGGGGGCGAGCAGTACTTC
cdr3_aa: CASSQDLTGGEQYF

clone_size: few
j_call: TRBJ2-2
v_call: TRBV27
d_call: -
cdr3_nt: TGTGCCAGCAGACTTGGTTCACAGCTCACCGGGGAGCTGTTTTTT
cdr3_aa: CASRLGSQLTGELFF

clone_size: few
j_call: TRBJ1-1
v_call: TRBV29-1
d_call: -
cdr3_nt: TGCAGCGTTGGGGACATACTTGGCACTGAAGCTTTCTTT
cdr3_aa: CSVGDILGTEAFF

clone_size: -
j_call: TRBJ2-1
v_call: TRBV9
d_call: -
cdr3_nt: TGTGCCAGCAGCGCCTCCAACTACAATGAGCAGTTCTTC
cdr3_aa: CASSASNYNEQFF

clone_size: -
j_call: TRBJ1-2
v_call: TRBV6-1
d_call: -
cdr3_nt: TGTGCCAGCAGTGAAGCGCGGAGCGCCTATGGCTACACCTTC
cdr3_aa: CASSEARSAYGYTF

clone_size: many
j_call: TRBJ2-2
v_call: TRBV5-1
d_call: TRBD1
cdr3_nt: TGCGCCAGCAGCACCGGGACAGGCGAGACCGGGGAGCTGTTTTTT
cdr3_aa: CASSTGTGETGELFF

clone_size: many
j_call: TRBJ2-3
v_call: TRBV7-2
d_call: TRBD2
cdr3_nt: TGTGCCAGCAGCTCGGGACTAGCGACAGATACGCAGTATTTT
cdr3_aa: CASSSGLATDTQYF

clone_size: -
j_call: TRBJ2-3
v_call: TRBV29-1
d_call: -
cdr3_nt: TGCAGCGTTGGGAAACAGAGACTAGACACAGATACGCAGTATTTT
cdr3_aa: CSVGKQRLDTDTQYF

clone_size: -
j_call: TRBJ2-7
v_call: TRBV29-1
d_call: TRBD2
cdr3_nt: TGCAGCGTTGAAGATCCGAGACTAGCGGGAGGCGAGCAGTACTTC
cdr3_aa: CSVEDPRLAGGEQYF

clone_size: many
j_call: TRBJ2-4
v_call: TRBV12-3/TRBV12-4
d_call: -
cdr3_nt: TGTGCCAGCAGAACAGGGGGGGAGACCATTCAGTACTTC
cdr3_aa: CASRTGGETIQYF

clone_size: few
j_call: TRBJ2-7
v_call: TRBV7-2
d_call: -
cdr3_nt: TGTGCCAGCAGCCCTCGACAGGCCTACGAGCAGTACTTC
cdr3_aa: CASSPRQAYEQYF

clone_size: few
j_call: TRBJ2-2
v_call: TRBV5-5
d_call: TRBD1
cdr3_nt: TGTGCCAGCAGCTTCGACTTACAGGGGGCGAGGGCCGGGGAGCTGTTTTTT
cdr3_aa: CASSFDLQGARAGELFF

clone_size: many
j_call: TRBJ1-1
v_call: TRBV29-1
d_call: TRBD1
cdr3_nt: TGCAGCGGATTCAGGGGGGCTAGGGAAGCTTTCTTT
cdr3_aa: CSGFRGAREAFF

clone_size: -
j_call: TRBJ1-2
v_call: TRBV28
d_call: TRBD1
cdr3_nt: TGTGCCAGCAGTTCATACCGGGACAGGGGCTATGGCTACACCTTC
cdr3_aa: CASSSYRDRGYGYTF

clone_size: many
j_call: TRBJ1-1
v_call: TRBV2
d_call: -
cdr3_nt: TGTGCCAGCAATCCGGTCATGAACACTGAAGCTTTCTTT
cdr3_aa: CASNPVMNTEAFF

clone_size: many
j_call: TRBJ1-4
v_call: TRBV5-6
d_call: TRBD1
cdr3_nt: TGTGCCAGCAGCCTCCAGGGGGCCCAAGAAAAACTGTTTTTT
cdr3_aa: CASSLQGAQEKLFF

clone_size: many
j_call: TRBJ2-3
v_call: TRBV10-3
d_call: TRBD2
cdr3_nt: TGTGCCATCAGTGCGTCCGGGACTAGCGGCCTCTATACGCAGTATTTT
cdr3_aa: CAISASGTSGLYTQYF

clone_size: many
j_call: TRBJ2-7
v_call: TRBV28
d_call: TRBD2
cdr3_nt: TGTGCCAGCAGACAAGCGGGAGTCTACGAGCAGTACTTC
cdr3_aa: CASRQAGVYEQYF

clone_size: many
j_call: TRBJ1-5
v_call: TRBV19
d_call: TRBD1
cdr3_nt: TGTGCCAGTAGTAACCCAGGGGGCCATCAGCCCCAGCATTTT
cdr3_aa: CASSNPGGHQPQHF

clone_size: many
j_call: TRBJ1-1
v_call: TRBV5-1
d_call: -
cdr3_nt: TGCGCCAGCAGCTTAGGAGGACGGTTGAACACTGAAGCTTTCTTT
cdr3_aa: CASSLGGRLNTEAFF

clone_size: many
j_call: TRBJ2-2
v_call: TRBV15
d_call: TRBD1
cdr3_nt: TGTGCCACCAGCGGACGAACAGGGGGCCTGGGCGGGGAGCTGTTTTTT
cdr3_aa: CATSGRTGGLGGELFF

clone_size: -
j_call: TRBJ1-2
v_call: TRBV4-3
d_call: TRBD1
cdr3_nt: TGCGCCAGCAGCCGCTCGGGACAGAGTCAGGGCGGCTACACCTTC
cdr3_aa: CASSRSGQSQGGYTF

clone_size: few
j_call: TRBJ1-1
v_call: TRBV7-9
d_call: -
cdr3_nt: TGTGCCAGCAGCCTCCCAAGTGATGGGTCTGAAGCTTTCTTT
cdr3_aa: CASSLPSDGSEAFF

clone_size: -
j_call: TRBJ1-1
v_call: TRBV6-4
d_call: -
cdr3_nt: TGTGCCAGCAGTGATGGGCCGGCGGATGAAGCTTTCTTT
cdr3_aa: CASSDGPADEAFF

clone_size: many
j_call: TRBJ1-2
v_call: TRBV29-1
d_call: -
cdr3_nt: TGCAGCGTTGACGGTTCACAGGGCACCTATGGCTACACCTTC
cdr3_aa: CSVDGSQGTYGYTF